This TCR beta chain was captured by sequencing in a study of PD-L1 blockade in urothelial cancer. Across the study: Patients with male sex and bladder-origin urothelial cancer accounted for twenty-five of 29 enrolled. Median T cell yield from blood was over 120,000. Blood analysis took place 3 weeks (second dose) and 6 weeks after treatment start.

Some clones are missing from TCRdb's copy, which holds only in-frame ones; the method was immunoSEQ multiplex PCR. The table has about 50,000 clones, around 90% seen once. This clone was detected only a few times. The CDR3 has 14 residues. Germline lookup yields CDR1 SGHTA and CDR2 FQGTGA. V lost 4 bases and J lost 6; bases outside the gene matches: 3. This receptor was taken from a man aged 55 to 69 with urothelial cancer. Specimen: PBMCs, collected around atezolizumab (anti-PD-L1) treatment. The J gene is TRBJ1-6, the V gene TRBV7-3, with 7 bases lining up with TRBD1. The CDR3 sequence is CASSSGQLNSPLHF. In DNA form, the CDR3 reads TGTGCCAGCAGCTCGGGACAGCTTAATTCACCCCTCCACTTT.